This TCR beta chain was retrieved from a study of OX40 agonist ivuxolimab in advanced cancers. Repertoires were generated with immunoSEQ multiplex PCR, while TCRdb's copy carries only in-frame clones and drops some. The data hold about 45,000 clones, with around 93% observed a single time. The CDR3 has 15 amino acids. Germline V lookup: CDR1 WNHNN, CDR2 SYGVQD (reference sequence). Trimming left V 3 bases short and J 2 bases short, with 11 bases between. The sample was CD4+ or CD8+ T cells sorted from blood, taken in a trial of the OX40 agonist ivuxolimab. The chain links TRBV10-1 to TRBJ2-1, with a tentative D call TRBD2 (6 bases). The receptor comes from an adult with an advanced solid tumor such as melanoma, head and neck, liver or kidney cancer. CDR3 sequence reads: CASSEPGAAYNEQFF. DNA for the CDR3: TGCGCCAGCAGTGAACCGGGAGCGGCCTACAATGAGCAGTTCTTC.